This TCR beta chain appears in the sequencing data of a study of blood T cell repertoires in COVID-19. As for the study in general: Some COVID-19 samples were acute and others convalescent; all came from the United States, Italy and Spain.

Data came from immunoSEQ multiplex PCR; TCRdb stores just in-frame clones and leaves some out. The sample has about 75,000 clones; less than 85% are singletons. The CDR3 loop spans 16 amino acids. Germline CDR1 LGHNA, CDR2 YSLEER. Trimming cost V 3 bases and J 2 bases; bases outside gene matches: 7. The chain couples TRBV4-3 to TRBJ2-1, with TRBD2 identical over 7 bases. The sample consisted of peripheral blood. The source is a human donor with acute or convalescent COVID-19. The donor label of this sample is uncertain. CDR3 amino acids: CASSHPRSGTYNEQFF. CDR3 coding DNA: TGCGCCAGCAGCCACCCCAGGAGCGGGACCTACAATGAGCAGTTCTTC.